This TCR beta chain derives from a study of CD8 T cells in Susac syndrome. Random hexamers were used to reverse transcribe an amount of about 0.45 to 1 ug RNA. The TCR beta CDR3 was amplified by immunoSEQ multiplex PCR across 54 Vbeta, 13 Jbeta. TCRdb reprocessed the immunoSEQ multiplex PCR reads with MiXCR, giving one entry per CDR3 protein. This table holds fewer than 300,000 distinct CDR3 sequences, about 85% found once. This CDR3 has 15 amino acids. The junction had 7 bases not matched to a gene; V was cut back by 5 bases and J by 0 bases. Germline assignment: CDR1 MDHEN and CDR2 SYDVKM. TEMRA cells were FACS-enriched, with CD8+ and CD4+ T cells isolated negatively.

This TCR came from a human donor with multiple sclerosis. The rearrangement joins TRBV28 to TRBJ2-7; TRBD2 matches 7 bases. Sequencing was carried out using CD8+ T cells from PBMCs. The CDR3 region is CASSTLAEHSYEQYF. CDR3 coding DNA: TGTGCCAGCAGTACCCTAGCGGAGCACTCCTACGAGCAGTACTTC.